Described below is a single T cell receptor beta chain sequence and its context. Its antigen is as yet unknown. Clones were read by immunoSEQ multiplex PCR, and TCRdb kept only the in-frame ones, dropping some. The data show around 320,000 clones, 87% seen once. This CDR3 has 14 residues. Trimming removed 0 bases from V and 5 bases from J, with 12 bases in between. CDR1 and CDR2 (germline): GTSNPN, SVGIG (reference sequence). The data were taken from a study of Ad26.COV2.S vaccination and SARS-CoV-2 variants. Turning to the study itself: The study gave Ad26.COV2.S intramuscularly, once or twice 56 days apart. Study-level points and caveats: Spike-specific TCR breadth ran higher among vaccine recipients than placebo recipients. Responses of T cells in total may have been underestimated by the TCR breadth and depth analyses.

Treatment denoted: about 20 received Ad26.COV2.S at low or high dose, single or two shots; 5 received placebo; per-sample allocation not given. Material that was analyzed had been drawn on day 63 after the first vaccine or placebo injection. Donor was an adult aged 18-55 years in Boston. The genes are TRBV30 and TRBJ2-3, with D uncertain. Sequences were derived from peripheral blood, sampled in a trial of Ad26.COV2.S vaccine versus placebo. This receptor was identified in a person between 18 and 65 years old who received the Ad26.COV2.S COVID-19 vaccine or a placebo. The CDR3 sequence is CAWSVSTTLDTQYF. The CDR3 DNA follows: TGTGCCTGGAGTGTATCCACAACCTTAGATACGCAGTATTTT.